A selection of T cell receptor beta chains follows, all from one sample in a study of blood T cell repertoires in COVID-19. TCRdb's table, derived via immunoSEQ multiplex PCR, lists solely in-frame clones and lacks some. Of roughly 250,000 clones listed, around 81% are singletons. The source material was peripheral blood. These receptors were obtained from a woman aged 55-75 years with active or convalescent COVID-19. CDR3s leave out the opening cysteine and the closing phenylalanine or tryptophan. Fields, in order: J gene, V gene, CDR3 protein.

TRBJ1-2 TRBV9 ASSVGTGLERYT
TRBJ1-2 TRBV12-3/TRBV12-4 ASSAGQGGGYT
TRBJ2-3 TRBV12-5 ASGAGRTRDTDTQY
TRBJ2-1 TRBV27 ASSGREGRSYNEQF
TRBJ1-6 TRBV28 ASSWDSPYSPLH
TRBJ2-3 TRBV6-5 ASSSATDTQY
TRBJ2-1 TRBV10-3 AIRDSQGGSSYNEQF
TRBJ2-1 TRBV3-1/TRBV3-2 ASSRSGGASEQF
TRBJ2-1 TRBV9 ASSVTGSSYNEQF
TRBJ2-5 TRBV7-6 ASSLELAGSETQY
TRBJ2-2 TRBV12-3/TRBV12-4 ASRPTGFGELF
TRBJ2-5 TRBV27 ASSLRRSGEIQETQY
TRBJ1-3 TRBV11-2 ASSPGHPSGNTIY
TRBJ1-2 TRBV5-4 ASRSPGQEGYT
TRBJ1-3 TRBV5-1 ASSFRGLGNTIY
TRBJ2-5 TRBV7-7 ASSVGLVGGETQY